This T cell receptor (beta chain) was documented in a study of T cells expressing NK-cell markers. General study points: The study found dominant NKG2C+ clonotypes at about 1.0-7.5% of CD8+ T cells in roughly six donors. A few donors' CD3+CD56-NKG2C+ cells were dominated by the same clonotypes.

In the case of this clonotype: Its antigen is unidentified.

Making the TCR beta cDNA relied on 5'RACE template switching with UMIs. Using the 5' RACE reads, TCRdb records one entry per CDR3 protein without DNA. This sample's clone table lists about 400,000 distinct CDR3 sequences. The V gene's germline CDR1 is SNHLY and CDR2 FYNNEI. The CDR3 covers 16 residues. The specimen was blood T cells: a sorted CD56 or NKG2C T cell subset, CD4+ or CD8+ T cells, or bulk PBMC T cells (not recorded which). The chain has TRBV2 and TRBJ1-1; TCRdb's D call of TRBD1 is untestable without DNA. This sequence was found in a woman between 45 and 65 years old in good health. The chain's CDR3 is CASRLDRGGASTEAFF.